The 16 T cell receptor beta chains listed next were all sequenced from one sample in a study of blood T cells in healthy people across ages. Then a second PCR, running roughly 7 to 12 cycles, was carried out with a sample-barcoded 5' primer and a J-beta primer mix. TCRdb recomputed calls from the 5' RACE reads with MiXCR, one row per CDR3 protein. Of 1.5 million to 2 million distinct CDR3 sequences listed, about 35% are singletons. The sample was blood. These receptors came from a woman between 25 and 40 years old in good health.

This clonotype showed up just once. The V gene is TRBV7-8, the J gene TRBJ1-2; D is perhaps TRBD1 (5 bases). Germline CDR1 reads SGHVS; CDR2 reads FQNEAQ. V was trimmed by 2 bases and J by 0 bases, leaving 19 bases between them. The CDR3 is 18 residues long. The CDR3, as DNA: TGTGCCAGCAGCTTAAGTGGCAGGGCCCTATCTCCTAACTATGGCTACACCTTC. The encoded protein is CASSLSGRALSPNYGYTF.

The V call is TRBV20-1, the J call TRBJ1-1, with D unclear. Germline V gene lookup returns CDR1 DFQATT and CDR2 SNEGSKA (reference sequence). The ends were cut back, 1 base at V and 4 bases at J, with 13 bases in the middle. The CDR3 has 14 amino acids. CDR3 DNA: TGCAGTGCTAGAGTCGGGGTTTGGGTCACTGAAGCTTTCTTT. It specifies CSARVGVWVTEAFF.

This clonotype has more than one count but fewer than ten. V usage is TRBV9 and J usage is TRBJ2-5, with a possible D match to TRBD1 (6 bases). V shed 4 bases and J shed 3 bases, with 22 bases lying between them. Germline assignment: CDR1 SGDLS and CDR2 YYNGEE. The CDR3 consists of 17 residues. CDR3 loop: CASSPGEPSRGKETQYF. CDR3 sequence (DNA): TGTGCCAGCAGCCCAGGGGAGCCGTCAAGGGGGAAAGAGACCCAGTACTTC.

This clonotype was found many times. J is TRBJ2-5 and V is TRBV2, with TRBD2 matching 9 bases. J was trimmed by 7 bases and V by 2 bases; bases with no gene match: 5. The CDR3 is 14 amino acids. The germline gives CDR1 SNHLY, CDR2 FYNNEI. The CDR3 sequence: CASSETSGYGTQYF. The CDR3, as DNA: TGTGCCAGCAGTGAAACTAGCGGGTATGGGACCCAGTACTTC.

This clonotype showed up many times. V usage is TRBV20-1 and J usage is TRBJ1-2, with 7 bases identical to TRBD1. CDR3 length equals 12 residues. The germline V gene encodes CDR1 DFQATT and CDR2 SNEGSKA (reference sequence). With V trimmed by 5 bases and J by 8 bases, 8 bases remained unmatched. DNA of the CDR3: TGCAGTGCTTACGACAGGGTCGTGGGCTACACCTTC. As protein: CSAYDRVVGYTF.

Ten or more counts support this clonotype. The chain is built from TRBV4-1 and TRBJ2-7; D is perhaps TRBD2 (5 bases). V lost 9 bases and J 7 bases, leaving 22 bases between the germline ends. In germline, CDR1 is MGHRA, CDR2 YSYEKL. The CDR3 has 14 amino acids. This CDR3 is CASPPPSPGIEQYF. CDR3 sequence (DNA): TGCGCCAGTCCCCCGCCGTCCCCGGGGATAGAGCAGTACTTC.

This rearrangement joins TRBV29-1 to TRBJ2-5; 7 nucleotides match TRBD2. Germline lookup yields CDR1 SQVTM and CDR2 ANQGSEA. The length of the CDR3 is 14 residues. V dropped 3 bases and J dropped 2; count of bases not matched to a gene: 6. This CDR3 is CSVDSPSGQETQYF. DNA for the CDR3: TGCAGCGTTGACTCTCCTAGCGGACAAGAGACCCAGTACTTC.

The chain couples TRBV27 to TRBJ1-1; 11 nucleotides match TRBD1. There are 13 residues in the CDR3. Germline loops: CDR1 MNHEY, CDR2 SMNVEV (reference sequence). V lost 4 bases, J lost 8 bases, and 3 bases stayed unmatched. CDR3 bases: TGTGCCAGCAGTTCCCGGACAGGGGGCGAAGCTTTCTTT. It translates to CASSSRTGGEAFF.

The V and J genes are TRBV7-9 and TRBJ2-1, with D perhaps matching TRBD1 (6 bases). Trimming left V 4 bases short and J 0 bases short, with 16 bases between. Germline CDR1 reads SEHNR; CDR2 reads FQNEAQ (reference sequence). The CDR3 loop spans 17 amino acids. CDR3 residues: CASSSRGTDSSYNEQFF. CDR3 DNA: TGTGCCAGCAGCTCCCGTGGGACGGACAGCTCCTACAATGAGCAGTTCTTC.

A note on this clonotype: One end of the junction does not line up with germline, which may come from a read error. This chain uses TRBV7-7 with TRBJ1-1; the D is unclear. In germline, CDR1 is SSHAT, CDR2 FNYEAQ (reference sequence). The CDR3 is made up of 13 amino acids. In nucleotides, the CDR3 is TGTGCCGGCAGCTTGGAATGGAACACTGGAGCTTTCTTT. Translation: CAGSLEWNTGAFF. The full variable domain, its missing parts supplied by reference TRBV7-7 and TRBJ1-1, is GAGVSQSPRYKVTKRGQDVTLRCDPISSHATLYWYQQALGQGPEFLTYFNYEAQPDKSGLPSDRFSAERPEGSISTLTIQRTEQRDSAMYRCAGSLEWNTGAFFGQGTRLTVV.

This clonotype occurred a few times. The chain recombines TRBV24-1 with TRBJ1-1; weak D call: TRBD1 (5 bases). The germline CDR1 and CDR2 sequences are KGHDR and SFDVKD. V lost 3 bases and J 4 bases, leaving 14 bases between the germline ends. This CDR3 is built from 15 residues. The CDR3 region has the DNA TGTGCCACCAGTGATCCCCGCCAGGGAGTCACTGAAGCTTTCTTT. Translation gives CATSDPRQGVTEAFF.

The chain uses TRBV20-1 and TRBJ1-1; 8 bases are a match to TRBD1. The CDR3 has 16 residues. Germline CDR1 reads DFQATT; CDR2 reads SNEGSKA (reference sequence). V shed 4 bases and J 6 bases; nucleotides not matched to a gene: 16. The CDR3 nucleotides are TGCAGTGCTACTGGAAGGCAGGGGGCTTATCGTGCTGAAGCTTTCTTT. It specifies CSATGRQGAYRAEAFF.

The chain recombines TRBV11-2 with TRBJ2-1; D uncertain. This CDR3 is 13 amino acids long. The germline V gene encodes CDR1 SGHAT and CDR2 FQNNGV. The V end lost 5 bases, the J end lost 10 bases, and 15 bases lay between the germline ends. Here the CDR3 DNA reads TGTGCCAGCAGCCTCGTGTGGCTCGGAGAGCAGTTCTTC. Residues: CASSLVWLGEQFF. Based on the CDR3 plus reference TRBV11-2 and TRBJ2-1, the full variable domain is EAGVAQSPRYKIIEKRQSVAFWCNPISGHATLYWYQQILGQGPKLLIQFQNNGVVDDSQLPKDRFSAERLKGVDSTLKIQPAKLEDSAVYLCASSLVWLGEQFFGPGTRLTVL.

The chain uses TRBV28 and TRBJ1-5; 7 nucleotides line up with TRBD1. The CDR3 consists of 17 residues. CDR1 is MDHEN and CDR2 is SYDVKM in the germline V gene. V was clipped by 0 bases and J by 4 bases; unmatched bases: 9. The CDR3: CASSLWLVRGSNQPQHF. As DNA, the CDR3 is TGTGCCAGCAGTTTATGGTTGGTCAGGGGGAGTAATCAGCCCCAGCATTTT.

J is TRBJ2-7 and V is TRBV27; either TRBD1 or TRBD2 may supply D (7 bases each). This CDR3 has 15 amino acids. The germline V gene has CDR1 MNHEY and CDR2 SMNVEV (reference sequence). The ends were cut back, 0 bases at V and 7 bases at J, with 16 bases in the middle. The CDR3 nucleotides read TGTGCCAGCAGTTTATCCCTGGGAGGGGGCTATGAGCAGTACTTC. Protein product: CASSLSLGGGYEQYF.

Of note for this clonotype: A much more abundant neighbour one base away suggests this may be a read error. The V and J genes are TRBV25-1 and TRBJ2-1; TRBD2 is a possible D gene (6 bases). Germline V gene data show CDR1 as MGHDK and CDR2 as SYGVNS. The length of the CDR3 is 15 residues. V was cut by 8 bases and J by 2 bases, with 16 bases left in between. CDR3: CASRAAGSPYNEQFF. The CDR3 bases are TGTGCCAGCCGGGCAGCCGGGAGCCCCTACAATGAGCAGTTCTTC.